This TCR beta chain was observed in a study of vaccination effects on CD4 cells after COVID-19. Worth noting for this clone: Its antigen remains unknown.

The germline V gene has CDR1 SGHTA and CDR2 FQGNSA. J lost 4 bases, V lost 6 bases, and 4 bases had no gene match. The CDR3 loop spans 13 amino acids. After expansion with viral peptide pools in the ViraFEST assay, antigen-specific CD4+ T cells were sequenced. Following a roughly 11-day culture, CD4+ T cells were purified. Documented for the person is a PCR-confirmed SARS-CoV-2 infection occurring between March and December 2020. IL-2 medium supplanted half the medium on days 3 and 7. Data came from immunoSEQ multiplex PCR; TCRdb stores just in-frame clones and leaves some out. The profile covers tens of thousands of clones, with 65% to 80% appearing a single time and around 5.5% taken by the ten largest.

This receptor was taken from a human donor who had a prior SARS-CoV-2 infection. Material: CD4+ T cells from PBMCs cultured with HIV peptides, obtained before COVID-19 vaccination. As for subset: HIV-1 Nef peptide pool negative control/reference culture. J is TRBJ2-5 and V is TRBV7-2; 8 bases are a match to TRBD1. CDR3 nucleotides: TGTGCCAGCAGACCAACAGGGGGAGAGACCCAGTACTTC. Translated, it gives CASRPTGGETQYF.